A single T cell receptor (beta chain) is shown here with its context. This clone was picked up a small number of times. It has no known antigen specificity. Base qualities are not provided; no much larger clone lies one nucleotide away. TCRbeta CDR3 regions were amplified from genomic DNA by means of the immunoSEQ Assay, a bias-controlled multiplex PCR. In the original analysis: Within the assay, amplification of reference gene primers was used to estimate how many nucleated cells each sample contained. To quantify the absolute abundance of each unique TCRbeta CDR3 rearrangement, sequence reads were collapsed and filtered. For each sample, productive Simpson clonality was calculated by taking the square root of Simpson's diversity index across productive rearrangements. The clones in this table, taken by TCRdb from immuneACCESS, are in-frame only. Not every clone is retained; where verified, under half of the shortfall comes from an unresolved V gene, and the cause of the rest is unknown. That table gives V, J and clone size, and the DNA gave D and trimming. The sample table shows a few hundred thousand clones, and over 80% are seen once. The leading ten clones occupy 1.2% of the sample.

This sample is part of a study of blood T cell repertoires in COVID-19 (dated by TCRdb to 2020 to 2022). In terms of the full investigation: Samples from collaborators originated in the United States, Italy and Spain and spanned both the acute and convalescent phases of COVID-19. The prospective study material was composed of cDNA or gDNA derived from T cells, B-cell-depleted T cells, or PBMCs. Deeply sampled blood TCRbeta repertoires from subjects exposed to, actively infected with, or recovered from COVID-19 were included in the dataset. The repertoires were made available in a free public database intended to serve as a resource for research on the immune response to SARS-CoV-2. Samples were obtained from the ongoing ImmuneRACE study (first 160 participants) and from over a thousand subjects provided by 6 global collaborators. A de-identified subject ID, COVID-19 status, age in years and sex were almost always included in the sample metadata. Where HLA class I and class II types were available, the types were taken from metadata supplied by the sample provider, not from assay-based typing.

From cysteine to phenylalanine, the CDR3 is 17 amino acids long. Of all the DNA, just the CDR3 is kept, 51 bases in frame from base 1. V is cut by 3 bases and J by 6 bases, and the space between the germline ends is 24 bases. The germline V gene gives CDR1 as SGHRS and CDR2 as YFSETQ. The investigation overall reported the following: The amount of clinical and demographic metadata varied by source and participant and was provided uncurated.

Participants in the prospective study were enrolled through a virtual design, were aged about 18 to 100 years, and lived in about 25 United States geographic areas. In the prospective study, participants were assigned to cohorts based on the clinical history participants reported in a screening survey and a study questionnaire. ImmuneRACE Cohort 3 recovered participants were defined by two consecutive negative NP/OP PCR tests, healthcare professional clearance, or symptom resolution. In the prospective study, whole blood, serum and a nasopharyngeal or oropharyngeal swab were collected from each participant by mobile phlebotomists. Prospective study participants could optionally give additional blood draws and questionnaires over an approximately 2-month period. Before DNA extraction, blood samples from the prospective study were shipped at room temperature or frozen.

This receptor was taken from a man aged 25 to 45 who had recovered from COVID-19. The V and J genes are TRBV5-1 and TRBJ1-2; the D gene is not confidently resolved. The material sequenced was PBMCs or T cells enriched from blood (not recorded which). In nucleotides, the sequence is TGCGCCAGCAGCTCTTTCTTACAAACAAAAGGGAGGCATGGCTACACCTTC. Its translation reads: CASSSFLQTKGRHGYTF.